A single sample gave rise to the 29 T cell receptor beta chains below, sequenced in a study of cytomegalovirus exposure and HLA in healthy donors. 13 Jbeta primers and 60 Vbeta primers were used for the PCR. Clones were read by immunoSEQ multiplex PCR, and TCRdb kept only the in-frame ones, dropping some. The sample shows some 100,000 clones, 65% to 80% of them seen only once. Material for sequencing was PBMCs. The receptors were gathered from a man aged 35-49 years in good health and CMV-seropositive.

J is TRBJ2-5 and V is TRBV7-3, with 7 bases lining up with TRBD2. The tail of the sequence fits TRBJ2-7 better, so the J call may be wrong. This CDR3 has 15 residues. CDR1 is SGHTA, CDR2 FQGTGA, per germline. The CDR3: CASSLTPSGSYEQYF. The CDR3 DNA follows: TGTGCCAGCAGCTTAACGCCTAGCGGCTCCTACGAGCAGTACTTC.

The chain recombines TRBV6-4 with TRBJ2-1, with TRBD1 matching over 9 bases. J was trimmed by 3 bases and V by 5 bases; bases with no gene match: 5. CDR1 and CDR2 (germline): MRHNA, SNTAGT. The CDR3 spans 15 residues. The CDR3 coding sequence is TGTGCCAGCAGTCGGGGACAGGGTCACTACAATGAGCAGTTCTTC. Its translation is CASSRGQGHYNEQFF.

The rearrangement joins TRBV5-1 to TRBJ2-3, with D possibly TRBD2 on 6 matching bases. This CDR3 has 18 amino acids. The V gene lost 5 bases and the J gene lost 2 bases, with 24 bases spanning the gap. Germline lookup yields CDR1 SGHRS and CDR2 YFSETQ. CDR3 DNA sequence: TGCGCCAGCAGTCCGGTTTTTTCGGGGGAACCCTACACAGATACGCAGTATTTT. Protein sequence: CASSPVFSGEPYTDTQYF.

This sequence joins TRBV7-2 and TRBJ1-1; no clear D gene. V was shortened by 4 bases and J by 6 bases, with 12 bases between the two germline ends. Germline V gene sequence: CDR1 SGHTA, CDR2 FQGNSA. CDR3 length equals 13 residues. CDR3 coding DNA: TGTGCCAGCAGCTCCATTCACGGTGCTGAAGCTTTCTTT. It encodes CASSSIHGAEAFF.

The chain carries TRBV4-2 and TRBJ1-5; D call uncertain. V lost 4 bases and J 5 bases, leaving 6 bases between the germline ends. The CDR3 spans 12 residues. Germline V gives CDR1 LGHNA, CDR2 YNFKEQ. The CDR3 DNA is TGTGCCAGCAGCCTCCTGTATCAGCCCCAGCATTTT. Translation: CASSLLYQPQHF.

The V and J genes are TRBV19 and TRBJ2-7, with 7 bases identical to TRBD1. With 5 bases clipped from V and 2 bases from J, the junction kept 12 bases outside the gene matches. Germline V gene sequence: CDR1 LNHDA, CDR2 SQIVND (reference sequence). The CDR3 runs to 16 residues. DNA for the CDR3: TGTGCCAGTAGTGAGAAAGTAGGGGGCATCCCCTACGAGCAGTACTTC. It translates to CASSEKVGGIPYEQYF.

This chain connects TRBV18 to TRBJ1-5; no firm D call. Deletions cut 6 bases from V and 4 bases from J, with 19 bases between. This CDR3 contains 16 residues. CDR1 and CDR2 (germline): KGHSH, LQKENI. The chain's CDR3 is CASSPLQVRGNQPQHF. The CDR3 DNA follows: TGTGCCAGCTCGCCTCTACAAGTCCGGGGAAATCAGCCCCAGCATTTT.

This clone is medium-sized within its sample. This chain links TRBV4-2 with TRBJ2-6, with D tentatively TRBD1 (6 bases). The ends were cut back, 0 bases at V and 3 bases at J, with 9 bases in the middle. The CDR3 contains 16 residues. The germline V gene encodes CDR1 LGHNA and CDR2 YNFKEQ. CDR3: CASSQDAGVGANVLTF. CDR3 DNA sequence: TGTGCCAGCAGCCAAGACGCAGGGGTTGGGGCCAACGTCCTGACTTTC.

This sequence joins TRBV11-2 and TRBJ2-7; 7 positions agree with TRBD1. The germline CDR1 and CDR2 sequences are SGHAT and FQNNGV. V trimming: 3 bases; J trimming: 5 bases; junction bases outside the gene matches: 7. There are 14 residues in the CDR3. CDR3 sequence reads: CASSLTGPGDEQYF. The CDR3 nucleotides read TGTGCCAGCAGCTTGACAGGGCCCGGAGACGAGCAGTACTTC.

The chain has TRBV29-1 and TRBJ2-5, with 8 bases aligning to TRBD2. CDR1 SQVTM and CDR2 ANQGSEA come from the germline V gene. The length of the CDR3 is 13 residues. In DNA, the CDR3 is TGCCCCCAGGCGGGGGGCCCCCGTGAGACCCAGTACTTC. Protein sequence: CPQAGGPRETQYF.

The J gene is TRBJ1-1, the V gene TRBV28, with 9 positions matching TRBD1. J was trimmed by 7 bases and V by 8 bases; bases with no gene match: 11. In germline, CDR1 is MDHEN, CDR2 SYDVKM. CDR3 size: 14 residues. The CDR3 protein is CASRGGDRVSEAFF. CDR3 bases: TGTGCCAGCCGAGGGGGGGACAGGGTGAGTGAAGCTTTCTTT.

This chain joins TRBV4-2 and TRBJ1-4, with 9 bases aligning to TRBD1. The J segment lost 7 bases and the V segment lost 4 bases, leaving 7 bases of the junction unmatched. The CDR3 extends over 15 amino acids. The germline V gene has CDR1 LGHNA and CDR2 YNFKEQ. CDR3 in DNA: TGTGCCAGCAGCCGACCGGGACAGGGAATTGAAAAACTGTTTTTT. It codes for CASSRPGQGIEKLFF.

The chain couples TRBV28 to TRBJ1-4; D unclear. In germline, CDR1 is MDHEN, CDR2 SYDVKM. V shed 6 bases and J shed 4 bases, with 12 bases lying between them. The CDR3 sequence is 14 residues long. The CDR3 reads CASSLPSGNEKLFF. CDR3 DNA: TGTGCCAGCAGCCTGCCGTCGGGTAATGAAAAACTGTTTTTT.

V and J are TRBV6-1 and TRBJ1-1; tentatively, D is TRBD1 (5 bases). The CDR3 loop spans 13 amino acids. V lost 6 bases to trimming and J lost 0 bases, with 8 bases between them. Germline V CDR1 and CDR2: MNHNS, SASEGT. The CDR3 reads CASRTEVNTEAFF. The DNA of the CDR3 is TGTGCCAGCAGGACAGAAGTGAACACTGAAGCTTTCTTT.

The rearrangement uses TRBV11-2 and TRBJ1-4; no clear D gene. CDR3 length: 12 residues. Germline lookup yields CDR1 SGHAT and CDR2 FQNNGV. The V end lost 5 bases, the J end lost 10 bases, and 11 bases lay between the germline ends. The CDR3 DNA sequence: TGTGCCAGCAGCCCCCGGGGTGGAAAACTGTTTTTT. It codes for CASSPRGGKLFF.

This sequence joins TRBV5-1 and TRBJ2-7; 9 bases align to TRBD1. V shed 4 bases and J 6 bases; nucleotides not matched to a gene: 11. The CDR3 loop spans 15 amino acids. Germline values: CDR1 SGHRS, CDR2 YFSETQ. This CDR3 is CASSTRTGEGGEQYF. The CDR3, as DNA: TGCGCCAGCAGCACCCGGACAGGGGAGGGGGGCGAGCAGTACTTC.

This clone has only one observation. V gene TRBV2 combines with J gene TRBJ1-1; the D gene is possibly TRBD1 (5 bases). Germline V gives CDR1 SNHLY, CDR2 FYNNEI. This CDR3 has 13 residues. V shed 6 bases and J shed 6 bases, with 14 bases lying between them. The CDR3 nucleotides are TGTGCCAGCAGAATTGGGGCCGATCCTGAAGCTTTCTTT. It codes for CASRIGADPEAFF.

Worth noting for this clone: Mismatch with germline at one junction end may stem from a read error. This chain uses TRBV7-2 with TRBJ2-4; a weak D match, TRBD2 (6 bases). CDR3 length: 17 amino acids. Germline V gives CDR1 SGHTA, CDR2 FQGNSA. CDR3 region: CASSSFTLALAKNSQYF. The CDR3, as DNA: TGTGCCAGCAGCTCATTCACGCTAGCGTTAGCCAAAAACAGTCAGTACTTC. The full variable domain, rest sourced from reference TRBV7-2 and TRBJ2-4, is GAGVSQSPSNKVTEKGKDVELRCDPISGHTALYWYRQSLGQGLEFLIYFQGNSAPDKSGLPSDRFSAERTGGSVSTLTIQRTQQEDSAVYLCASSSFTLALAKNSQYFGAGTRLSVL.

The CDR3 nucleotides are TGCGCCAGCAGCTCAACCAGTGGGGCCAACGTCCTGACTTTC. This codes for CASSSTSGANVLTF. The chain has TRBV5-1 and TRBJ2-6; D not resolved. Germline V gives CDR1 SGHRS, CDR2 YFSETQ. This CDR3 has 14 amino acids. V lost 3 bases to trimming and J lost 3 bases, with 7 bases between them.

This clone was seen a few times. The genes are TRBV21-1 and TRBJ1-6; the table assigns TRBD1, which was not confirmed against the DNA. TRBV21-1 is described as a pseudogene. The CDR3 spans 18 residues. Written as DNA, the CDR3 is TGTGCCAGCAGCAAAAAAACGTATAGGACAGCGAGCGATTCACCCCTCCACTTT. Translation gives CASSKKTYRTASDSPLHF.

This clone showed up just a few times. This chain connects TRBV4-3 to TRBJ2-2; weak D call: TRBD1 (6 bases). CDR3 size: 13 residues. Between the trimmed V and J ends, which lost 6 bases and 7 bases, there was a span of 12 bases. Per germline, CDR1 LGHNA and CDR2 YSLEER. The CDR3 loop is CASRGKGDGELFF. CDR3 bases: TGCGCCAGCAGAGGGAAGGGGGACGGGGAGCTGTTTTTT.

V usage is TRBV9 and J usage is TRBJ2-7, with D perhaps matching TRBD1 (6 bases). CDR1 SGDLS and CDR2 YYNGEE come from the germline V gene. V gave up 0 bases and J gave up 3 bases, with 13 bases separating them. The CDR3 sequence is 15 residues long. CDR3 DNA: TGTGCCAGCAGCGTAGGTCCAGGGACATACTACGAGCAGTACTTC. Protein sequence: CASSVGPGTYYEQYF. The variable domain in full, with the rest retrieved from reference TRBV9 and TRBJ2-7, is DSGVTQTPKHLITATGQRVTLRCSPRSGDLSVYWYQQSLDQGLQFLIQYYNGEERAKGNILERFSAQQFPDLHSELNLSSLELGDSALYFCASSVGPGTYYEQYFGPGTRLTVT.

The V and J genes are TRBV7-2 and TRBJ2-5; D not certain. Trimming took 2 bases from V and 5 from J, leaving 6 bases between them. The CDR3 contains 12 residues. The germline gives CDR1 SGHTA, CDR2 FQGNSA. This CDR3 reads CASSLYAETQYF. CDR3 in DNA: TGTGCCAGCAGCTTATACGCGGAGACCCAGTACTTC.

This clone occurred once. The V call is TRBV19, the J call TRBJ2-2; 10 bases fit TRBD1. The trim removed 4 bases at V and 5 bases at J, leaving 10 bases unmatched. Germline CDR1 is LNHDA and CDR2 is SQIVND (reference sequence). The CDR3 is made up of 17 amino acids. CDR3 DNA sequence: TGTGCCAGTAGTAAGGGACAGGGGCGGATCTGGACCGGGGAGCTGTTTTTT. It is translated as CASSKGQGRIWTGELFF.

This chain joins TRBV7-2 and TRBJ1-2, with 10 bases identical to TRBD1. In germline, CDR1 is SGHTA, CDR2 FQGNSA. V shed 5 bases and J 3 bases; nucleotides not matched to a gene: 9. The length of the CDR3 is 16 residues. Written as DNA, the CDR3 is TGTGCCAGCAGCCCATACCCGACAGGGGGCGACTATGGCTACACCTTC. Its translation is CASSPYPTGGDYGYTF.

The chain has TRBV2 and TRBJ2-6; TRBD1 matches 10 bases. The CDR3 runs to 16 residues. J gave up 3 bases and V 4 bases, and 3 bases lay outside the gene matches. Germline V CDR1 and CDR2: SNHLY, FYNNEI. For the CDR3, the DNA is TGTGCCAGCAGTGTCGACAGGGGGCTTGGGGCCAACGTCCTGACTTTC. Its translation is CASSVDRGLGANVLTF.

V gene TRBV18 combines with J gene TRBJ1-5, with D perhaps TRBD1 (6 bases). CDR1 KGHSH and CDR2 LQKENI come from the germline V gene. V was pared by 2 bases and J by 4 bases, with 12 bases between. This CDR3 is built from 15 residues. The CDR3 loop is CASSPNDRWNQPQHF. CDR3 nucleotides: TGTGCCAGCTCACCAAACGACAGGTGGAATCAGCCCCAGCATTTT.

The sample holds a few counts of this clone. Mismatch with germline at one junction end may stem from a read error. The chain combines TRBV7-9 with TRBJ2-5, with D tentatively TRBD2 (6 bases). There are 15 residues in the CDR3. Germline-derived CDR1 and CDR2 are SEHNR and FQNEAQ (reference sequence). CDR3 coding DNA: TGTTCCAGCAGCTTAGTATTGGGACTCCAAGAGACCCAGTACTTC. Translation: CSSSLVLGLQETQYF.

V and J are TRBV11-2 and TRBJ2-5; the D gene is possibly TRBD2 (6 bases). Trimming removed 3 bases from V and 4 bases from J, with 9 bases in between. Germline assignment: CDR1 SGHAT and CDR2 FQNNGV. The CDR3 length is 13 residues. CDR3 DNA sequence: TGTGCCAGCAGCTTGGGGCGGGGAGAGACCCAGTACTTC. Protein product: CASSLGRGETQYF. Looking up the rest from reference TRBV11-2 and TRBJ2-5 gives the full variable domain: EAGVAQSPRYKIIEKRQSVAFWCNPISGHATLYWYQQILGQGPKLLIQFQNNGVVDDSQLPKDRFSAERLKGVDSTLKIQPAKLEDSAVYLCASSLGRGETQYFGPGTRLLVL.